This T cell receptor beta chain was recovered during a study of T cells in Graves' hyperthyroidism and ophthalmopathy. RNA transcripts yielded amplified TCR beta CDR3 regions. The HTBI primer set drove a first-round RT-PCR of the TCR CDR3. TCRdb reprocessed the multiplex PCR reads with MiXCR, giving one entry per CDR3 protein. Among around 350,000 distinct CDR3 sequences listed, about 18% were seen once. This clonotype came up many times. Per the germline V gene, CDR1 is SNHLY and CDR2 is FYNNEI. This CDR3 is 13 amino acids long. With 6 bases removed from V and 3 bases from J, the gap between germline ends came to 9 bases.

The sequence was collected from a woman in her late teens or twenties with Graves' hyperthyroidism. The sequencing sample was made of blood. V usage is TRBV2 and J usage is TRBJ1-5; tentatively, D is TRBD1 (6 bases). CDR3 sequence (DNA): TGTGCCAGCAGCTGGGACAACAATCAGCCCCAGCATTTT. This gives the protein CASSWDNNQPQHF.